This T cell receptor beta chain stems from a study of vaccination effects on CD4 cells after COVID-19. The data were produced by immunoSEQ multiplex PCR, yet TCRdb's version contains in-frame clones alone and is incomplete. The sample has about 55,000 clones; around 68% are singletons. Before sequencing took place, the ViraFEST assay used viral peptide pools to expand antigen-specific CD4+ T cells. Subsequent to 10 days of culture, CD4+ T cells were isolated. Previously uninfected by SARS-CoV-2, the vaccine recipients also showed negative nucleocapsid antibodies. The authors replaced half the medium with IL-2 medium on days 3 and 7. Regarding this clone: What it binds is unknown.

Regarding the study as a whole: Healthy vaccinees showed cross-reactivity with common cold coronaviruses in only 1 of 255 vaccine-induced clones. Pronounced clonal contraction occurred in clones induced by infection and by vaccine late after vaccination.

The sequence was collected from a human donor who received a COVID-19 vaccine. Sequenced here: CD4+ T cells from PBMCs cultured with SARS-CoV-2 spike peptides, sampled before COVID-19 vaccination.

CDR3 region: CASSVGGGPVDTQYF. CDR3 sequence (DNA): TGTGCCAGCAGCGTAGGGGGAGGCCCTGTGGATACGCAGTATTTT. The chain is built from TRBV9 and TRBJ2-3; the D gene is possibly TRBD2 (6 bases). The germline V gene encodes CDR1 SGDLS and CDR2 YYNGEE. V lost 0 bases, J lost 6 bases, and 14 bases lay in between. The CDR3 runs to 15 residues.